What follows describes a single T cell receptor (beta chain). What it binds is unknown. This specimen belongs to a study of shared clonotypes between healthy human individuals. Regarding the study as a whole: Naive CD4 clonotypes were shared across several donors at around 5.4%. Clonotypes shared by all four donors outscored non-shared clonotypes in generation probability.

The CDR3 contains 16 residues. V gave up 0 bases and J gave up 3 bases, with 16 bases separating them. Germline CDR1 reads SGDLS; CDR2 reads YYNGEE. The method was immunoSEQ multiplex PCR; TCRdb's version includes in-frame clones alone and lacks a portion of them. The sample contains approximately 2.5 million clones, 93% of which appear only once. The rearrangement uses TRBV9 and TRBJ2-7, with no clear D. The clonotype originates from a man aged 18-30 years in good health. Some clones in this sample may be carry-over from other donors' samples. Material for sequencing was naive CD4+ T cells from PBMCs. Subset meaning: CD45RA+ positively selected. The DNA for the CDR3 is TGTGCCAGCAGCGTAGTGCCGACAATACGGGTCTACGAGCAGTACTTC. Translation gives CASSVVPTIRVYEQYF.